These T cell receptor beta chains were read from a single sample in a study of cytomegalovirus exposure and HLA in healthy donors. Clones were sequenced by immunoSEQ multiplex PCR, and TCRdb holds only the in-frame ones, with some missing. This table holds roughly 20,000 clones, approximately 84% found once. Material: PBMCs. The receptors come from a human donor in good health. Each CDR3 is given with its conserved first and last residue. Each record gives: clone size, D gene, V gene, J gene, CDR3 DNA, CDR3 protein. The D gene is left open where the match is weak. The size of a clone is reported for some rows only, either as once, few or many, or as a class for expanded clones.

>.|.|TRBV7-8|TRBJ1-3
TGTGCCAGCAGCTTAGCGGGCTTCCTGAGCTCTGGAAACACCATATATTTT
CASSLAGFLSSGNTIYF
>.|TRBD2|TRBV30|TRBJ2-1
TGTGCCTGGAGTACGCTAGCGGGGGGCGACGATGAGCAGTTCTTC
CAWSTLAGGDDEQFF
>.|TRBD2|TRBV19|TRBJ2-7
TGTGCCAGTAGTCCCGGACTAGCGGGTACACTCTCCCAGGGGGAGCAGTACTTC
CASSPGLAGTLSQGEQYF
>.|.|TRBV28|TRBJ1-1
TGTGCCAGCAGTTTACCCGGGACCGGGAGTAATGAAGCTTTCTTT
CASSLPGTGSNEAFF
>.|TRBD2|TRBV9|TRBJ2-1
TGTGCCAGCAGCGATAATCTAGCGGGAGGAAACTACAATGAGCAGTTCTTC
CASSDNLAGGNYNEQFF
>.|.|TRBV4-2|TRBJ2-7
TGTGCCAGCAGCCAAGCTCACAGCTCCTACGAGCAGTACTTC
CASSQAHSSYEQYF
>.|TRBD1|TRBV2|TRBJ2-5
TGTGCCACCTCCTTGACAGGGGGCCCGGAGACCCAGTACTTC
CATSLTGGPETQYF
>.|TRBD2|TRBV4-2|TRBJ2-3
TGTGCCAGCAGCCAGGGCCCCGGGAGGGCCACAGATACGCAGTATTTT
CASSQGPGRATDTQYF
>once|TRBD1|TRBV30|TRBJ1-6
TGTGCCTGGAGGGGACAGGGGTATTCACCCCTCCACTTT
CAWRGQGYSPLHF
>.|.|TRBV5-4|TRBJ2-7
TGTGCCAGCAGCTTGGATTCCGCCGCTTCCTACGAGCAGTACTTC
CASSLDSAASYEQYF
>.|.|TRBV5-1|TRBJ2-3
TGCGCCAGCAGCTTCGGGGGAAACACAGATACGCAGTATTTT
CASSFGGNTDTQYF
>.|.|TRBV25-1|TRBJ2-7
TGTGCCAGCAGTGAACCGGTGTCCGAGCAGTACTTC
CASSEPVSEQYF
>.|.|TRBV7-2|TRBJ1-1
TGTGCCAGCAGTCGACAGATGAACACTGAAGCTTTCTTT
CASSRQMNTEAFF
>.|TRBD2|TRBV11-2|TRBJ2-5
TGTGCCAGCAGCCTCCTGGCGGCTAGCGGGAACCAAGAGACCCAGTACTTC
CASSLLAASGNQETQYF
>.|.|TRBV27|TRBJ2-7
TGTGCCAGCAGTTTACAGGGGACCTACGAGCAGTACTTC
CASSLQGTYEQYF
>once|.|TRBV6-1|TRBJ2-4
TGTGCCAGCAGTGAAGTTAGGGAGGTAAACATTCAGTACTTC
CASSEVREVNIQYF
>.|.|TRBV5-5|TRBJ2-7
TGTGCCAGCAGCTTGGCCGGCGAGCAGTACTTC
CASSLAGEQYF